The T cell receptor (beta chain) described here comes from a study of neurological immune-mediated disorders. The authors produced cDNA by 5'RACE using 10-nucleotide random UMIs. MiXCR was run by TCRdb on the 5' RACE reads, yielding one entry per CDR3 protein. Of tens of thousands of distinct CDR3 sequences in the sample, around 4.2% are singletons; the top ten hold 1% to 1.5%. Regarding this clonotype: It may be a read error: a sequence one base away is much more abundant.

The V gene lost 5 bases and the J gene lost 3 bases, with 14 bases spanning the gap. The CDR3 length is 14 residues. The rearrangement links TRBV12-3 or TRBV12-4 to TRBJ2-7; weak D call: TRBD2 (5 bases). The specimen was PBMCs. The sequence was collected from a man younger than 45 with multiple sclerosis. This CDR3 reads CASSLRERDYEQYF. The CDR3 DNA follows: TGTGCCAGCAGTCTCCGGGAAAGGGACTACGAGCAGTACTTC.